Listed below are T cell receptor beta chains from one sample, sequenced in a study of response to subunit inactivated influenza vaccine. A single record per CDR3 protein comes from TCRdb applying MiXCR to the RT-PCR reads. The data contain about 520,000 distinct CDR3 sequences, approximately 7.3% of them singletons. The specimen comprised PBMCs from blood, sampled 23 to 25 months after vaccination. The receptors were sampled from a man aged 45 to 75 who received an inactivated influenza vaccine. Each CDR3 is given with its conserved first and last residue. A D gene is named only where the DNA matches it firmly. Expanded clones get a size class; other rows say once, few or many, or leave the size out.

TGTGCCAGCCAGGCCAGCTATGGCTACACCTTC	CASQASYGYTF	-	TRBJ1-2	TRBV6-2/TRBV6-3	-
TGTGCCAGCAGTTTATATGGGTTCTATAATTCACCCCTCCACTTT	CASSLYGFYNSPLHF	few	TRBJ1-6	TRBV12-3/TRBV12-4	-
TGTGCCAGCAGTTTTCCGGGGGCGGATTCACCCCTCCACTTT	CASSFPGADSPLHF	many	TRBJ1-6	TRBV12-3/TRBV12-4	-
TGCGCCAGCAGCCAAGGACAAGTAGGAAATTCACCCCTCCACTTT	CASSQGQVGNSPLHF	many	TRBJ1-6	TRBV4-1	-
TGTGCCAGCAGTTACCCGAACGAAGAGACCCAGTACTTC	CASSYPNEETQYF	-	TRBJ2-5	TRBV6-2/TRBV6-3	-
TGTGCCAGCAGCCAAGATTGGGGAACTAGCGGGACTACAGATACGCAGTATTTT	CASSQDWGTSGTTDTQYF	few	TRBJ2-3	TRBV4-2	TRBD2
TGCGCCAGCAGCCAGTACAGGTCCGACTCCTACGAGCAGTACTTC	CASSQYRSDSYEQYF	-	TRBJ2-7	TRBV4-3	-
TGTGCCAGCAGCTTGCGGGGTGGCGGGAGGGCCGGATACACCGGGGAGCTGTTTTTT	CASSLRGGGRAGYTGELFF	few	TRBJ2-2	TRBV7-2	TRBD2
TGTGCCAGCAGCCAAGACCCAGGGGGAATATACGAGCAGTACTTC	CASSQDPGGIYEQYF	few	TRBJ2-7	TRBV4-2	TRBD1
TGCGCCAGCAGCCAAGTAGGACTTATTGGCTACGAGCAGTACTTC	CASSQVGLIGYEQYF	-	TRBJ2-7	TRBV4-1	-
TGTGCCACCAGCAGACACCGCAACTTTAAGACAGGCTTAAGCGTCCTGACTTTC	CATSRHRNFKTGLSVLTF	-	TRBJ2-6	TRBV15	-
TGTGCCAGCAGCTTATCGTTTGAGCAGTTCTTC	CASSLSFEQFF	-	TRBJ2-1	TRBV7-8	-
TGTGCCAGCAGTTTTATAGGGGACCACTACAATGAGCAGTTCTTC	CASSFIGDHYNEQFF	-	TRBJ2-1	TRBV28	-
TGCGCCAGCAGCCAAGGACAGGCAAGGTCGCGCGCTGGGGCCAACGTCCTGACTTTC	CASSQGQARSRAGANVLTF	few	TRBJ2-6	TRBV4-1	-
TGCAGCGTTGAGAGTAACAGGGGCTACGAGCAGTACTTC	CSVESNRGYEQYF	-	TRBJ2-7	TRBV29-1	TRBD1
TGTGCCAGTAGTATCGGCCCAGGGGTCACCTACAATGAGCAGTTCTTC	CASSIGPGVTYNEQFF	-	TRBJ2-1	TRBV19	-
TGTGCCAGCGGCCCCCGGGGACTAGCCGACTACGAGCAGTACTTC	CASGPRGLADYEQYF	-	TRBJ2-7	TRBV5-6	TRBD2
TGTGCCAGCAGCTTATCGCTGGTAGCGGGCTCCTACGAGCAGTACTTC	CASSLSLVAGSYEQYF	-	TRBJ2-7	TRBV7-9	TRBD2
TGTGCCAGCAGTGAGGCAGGGCGAAGGAACTTC	CASSEAGRRNF	-	TRBJ2-7	TRBV25-1	-
TGTGCCAGCAGTTTTGCTGCGAGGGGTGAAGCTTTCTTT	CASSFAARGEAFF	few	TRBJ1-1	TRBV12-3/TRBV12-4	-
TGTGCCAGCAGCAAGGGACTAGCGGGATGGGAGCAGTACTTC	CASSKGLAGWEQYF	many	TRBJ2-7	TRBV4-2	TRBD2
TGTGCCAGCTCATCAATCGGCATGAACACTGAAGCTTTCTTT	CASSSIGMNTEAFF	many	TRBJ1-1	TRBV18	-
TGTGCCAGCACCAAGGGACGGTACTCTGGGGCCAACGTCCTGACTTTC	CASTKGRYSGANVLTF	many	TRBJ2-6	TRBV6-1	-
TGTGCCAGCAGCACCTTCACAGATACGCAGTATTTT	CASSTFTDTQYF	many	TRBJ2-3	TRBV7-2	-
TGTGCCAGCAGTTTTCGACGGGTCTACACCTTC	CASSFRRVYTF	few	TRBJ1-2	TRBV6-5	-
TGTGCCAGCTCACTTGGACATCAGCCCCAGCATTTT	CASSLGHQPQHF	-	TRBJ1-5	TRBV18	-
TGCAGTGCTAGCGGGGGGCGATCCTACAATGAGCAGTTCTTC	CSASGGRSYNEQFF	-	TRBJ2-1	TRBV20-1	-
TGCGCCAGCAGCCAAGATCGGGGGACAGGGCAAGAGACCCAGTACTTC	CASSQDRGTGQETQYF	few	TRBJ2-5	TRBV4-1	TRBD1
TGCAGTGCTAGAGATTCCGGGACAGGGGTTTACAATGAGCAGTTCTTC	CSARDSGTGVYNEQFF	-	TRBJ2-1	TRBV20-1	TRBD1
TGTGCCAGCAGCTCCATTATTCCGAATGAGCAGTTCTTC	CASSSIIPNEQFF	few	TRBJ2-1	TRBV5-5	-
TGTGCCAGCAGCGTAGCTGGGGCGAGGAACACCGGGGAGCTGTTTTTT	CASSVAGARNTGELFF	-	TRBJ2-2	TRBV9	-
TGTGCCAGCAGCCAAGACGTGGGGGCGAGAGGAGAGACCCAGTACTTC	CASSQDVGARGETQYF	few	TRBJ2-5	TRBV4-2	-
TGTGCCAGCAAGGGACAGGCAAACACCGGGGAGCTGTTTTTT	CASKGQANTGELFF	many	TRBJ2-2	TRBV5-5	TRBD1
TGTGCCAGCAGCTTACTTGGTGGGCTGGGGGAGACCCAGTACTTC	CASSLLGGLGETQYF	few	TRBJ2-5	TRBV7-9	-
TGTGCCAGCAGCTTCCAAGACGGCTCACCCCTCCACTTT	CASSFQDGSPLHF	few	TRBJ1-6	TRBV11-2	-
TGTGCCAGCAGTTACTCGGACAATTTAAACACCATATATTTT	CASSYSDNLNTIYF	-	TRBJ1-3	TRBV6-5	-
TGTGCCAGCAGTTTACCCCGATCGGGCTACACCTTC	CASSLPRSGYTF	few	TRBJ1-2	TRBV28	-
TGTGCCAGCAGCCAAGATTCGGGACAGATCACAGATACGCAGTATTTT	CASSQDSGQITDTQYF	few	TRBJ2-3	TRBV14	TRBD1
TGCAGTGCTAGAGCGGGGGAAAGCAATCAGCCCCAGCATTTT	CSARAGESNQPQHF	few	TRBJ1-5	TRBV20-1	-
TGTGCCAGCAGCAGAGCGGGGTCTAACTACAATGAGCAGTTCTTC	CASSRAGSNYNEQFF	few	TRBJ2-1	TRBV7-7	TRBD2
TGTGCCAGCAGTTGGACCGCTAGCGGAAGTGGTTACGGGGAGCTGTTTTTT	CASSWTASGSGYGELFF	few	TRBJ2-2	TRBV27	TRBD2
TGTGCCAGCAGTTTCGGATCGAGGGGATCATCCCTCCACTTT	CASSFGSRGSSLHF	many	TRBJ1-6	TRBV12-3/TRBV12-4	-
TGCAGCGCTACGACTGGTTCCACCGGGGAGCTGTTT	CSATTGSTGELF	few	TRBJ2-2	TRBV29-1	-
TGTGCCAGCAGCTTAGGGATGGGGGACAGGGGTGCCGGGGAGCTGTTTTTT	CASSLGMGDRGAGELFF	many	TRBJ2-2	TRBV11-2	TRBD1
TGTGCCAGCAGCTCCCCCGGGACGAAGAGCACAGATACGCAGTATTTT	CASSSPGTKSTDTQYF	-	TRBJ2-3	TRBV5-5	-
TGTGCCAGCAGCCCGGGCCTGACAGTCCAAACTAATGAAAAACTGTTTTTT	CASSPGLTVQTNEKLFF	many	TRBJ1-4	TRBV7-7	-
TGCGCCAGCCGCGACGACAGGGGAACCTACGAGCAGTACTTC	CASRDDRGTYEQYF	-	TRBJ2-7	TRBV5-1	TRBD1
TGTGCCATCAGTGACCAGGGGGTCTACGAGCAGTACTTC	CAISDQGVYEQYF	many	TRBJ2-7	TRBV10-3	TRBD1
TGTGCCAGCAGCGTAGGATCGGGTGACTACGAGCAGTACTTC	CASSVGSGDYEQYF	many	TRBJ2-7	TRBV9	-
TGTGCCAGCAGCTCACCTAGCTCCTACAATGAGCAGTTCTTC	CASSSPSSYNEQFF	many	TRBJ2-1	TRBV7-2	-
TGCAGCGTTGTGGGGTTGCCCTACGAGCAGTACTTC	CSVVGLPYEQYF	-	TRBJ2-7	TRBV29-1	-
TGTGCCACCAGTGATTCCTGGGGGAGCTCCTACGAGCAGTACTTC	CATSDSWGSSYEQYF	few	TRBJ2-7	TRBV24-1	-
TGTGCCAGCAGTTACAGCACTAATGAAAAACTGTTTTTT	CASSYSTNEKLFF	many	TRBJ1-4	TRBV6-5	-
TGTGCCAGCAGCCAGGGACTAGCGGGCACTAGCACAGATACGCAGTATTTT	CASSQGLAGTSTDTQYF	-	TRBJ2-3	TRBV7-3	TRBD2
TGTGCCAGCTCCCCCGGGACATTAAACTACGAGCAGTACTTC	CASSPGTLNYEQYF	few	TRBJ2-7	TRBV18	-
TGTGCCACCAGCCGACCGGGACAGATGAACACTGAAGCTTTCTTT	CATSRPGQMNTEAFF	few	TRBJ1-1	TRBV15	TRBD1
TGCGCCAGCAGCTCCACCGGGACTAGCGTGACCGGGGAGCTGTTTTTT	CASSSTGTSVTGELFF	many	TRBJ2-2	TRBV5-1	TRBD2
TGTGCCAGCAGCCGCGATGGGCAGGACGAGCAGTACTTC	CASSRDGQDEQYF	-	TRBJ2-7	TRBV4-2	-